The rows below give T cell receptor beta chains drawn from one sample of a study of blood T cell repertoires in COVID-19. The data were produced by immunoSEQ multiplex PCR, yet TCRdb's version contains in-frame clones alone and is incomplete. The data contain a few hundred thousand clones, about 82% of them singletons. Specimen: peripheral blood. All receptors derive from a human donor in a cohort sampled during active COVID-19. Both conserved end residues are part of each CDR3. The D gene is left open where the match is weak. Size is stated for part of the rows, as once, few or many counts, or as a class when the clone is expanded.

NA | TRBJ2-7 | once | TRBV7-8 | TGTGCCAGCAGCTTAGCCGAATACAGGGACGAGCAGTACTTC | CASSLAEYRDEQYF
NA | TRBJ1-2 | few | TRBV2 | TGTGCCAGCCGCAGAGGGCCAGTCCCGCAAAACTATGGCTACACCTTC | CASRRGPVPQNYGYTF
TRBD2 | TRBJ2-2 | NA | TRBV2 | TGTGCCAGCAGTGGTAGCTTAGCGGGGCCGAACACCGGGGAGCTGTTTTTT | CASSGSLAGPNTGELFF
TRBD1 | TRBJ1-4 | NA | TRBV5-4 | TGTGCCAGCAGCGAGACAGGGAGTAATGAAAAACTGTTTTTT | CASSETGSNEKLFF
NA | TRBJ1-2 | NA | TRBV24-1 | TGTGCCACCAGTGATAGCGGGGGGACACTTGGCTACACCTTC | CATSDSGGTLGYTF
TRBD1 | TRBJ1-1 | NA | TRBV24-1 | TGTGCCACCAGTGAGGTTAACAGGGGGCGAGCTTTCTTT | CATSEVNRGRAFF
TRBD1 | TRBJ1-1 | NA | TRBV2 | TGTGCCATCCCCCGGGACAGGGAGTCGGCTGAAGCTTTCTTT | CAIPRDRESAEAFF
TRBD1 | TRBJ1-3 | NA | TRBV14 | TGTGCCAGCAGCCCGACAGGGATGGGAAACACCATATATTTT | CASSPTGMGNTIYF
NA | TRBJ1-2 | few | TRBV6-5 | TGTGCCAGCAGTTGGCAGGGGCGATGGGGCTACACCTTC | CASSWQGRWGYTF
NA | TRBJ1-1 | NA | TRBV12-3/TRBV12-4 | TGTGCCAGCAGCCCTACAGGGCCCACTGAAGCTTTCTTT | CASSPTGPTEAFF
NA | TRBJ1-5 | NA | TRBV4-1 | TGCGCCAGCAGCCAAGATTGGGCCGGCTACCGCTTCCAGCCCCAGCATTTT | CASSQDWAGYRFQPQHF
NA | TRBJ1-6 | NA | TRBV19 | TGTGCCAGTAAGGGAGGAGGGTCCCAGCCTAATTCACCCCTCCACTTT | CASKGGGSQPNSPLHF
TRBD1 | TRBJ2-7 | NA | TRBV19 | TGTGCCAGTAGCCAGACAGGGCGGCAGTACTTC | CASSQTGRQYF
TRBD2 | TRBJ2-7 | once | TRBV19 | TGTGCCAGTAGTATGCGTCTAGCGGGGAGTTCCTACGAGCAGTACTTC | CASSMRLAGSSYEQYF